This paragraph covers one T cell receptor (beta chain) sequence. Its antigen is not yet known. Base qualities are not provided; no much larger clone lies one nucleotide away. The data are from a study of T-cell reconstitution after alpha-beta-depleted transplantation in children (dated by TCRdb to between 2015 and 2016). A note on the overall study: Using TCR repertoire profiling, the study quantitatively followed how T-cell immune reconstitution unfolded in children after TCRalphabeta/CD19-depleted allogeneic hematopoietic cell transplantation.

The study at large found these results: The apparently early alphabetaT-cell count recovery about two months after transplant was reportedly dependent on only several hundred rapidly expanded clones derived from non-depleted graft cells. In some patients, high TCRbeta diversity at day 60 was attributed to recipient T cells and intrathymic progenitors that had survived conditioning. The frequencies of hyperexpanded clones fell over the following months, and after one year, T-cell counts and TCRbeta diversity were mostly attributed to newly produced T cells.

Library method: PCR. Sequenced using an Illumina HiSeq 2500. To normalize quantification of the TCRbeta repertoire, the TCR libraries were built with molecular barcoding that relied on unique molecular identifiers. Clones were called with MiXCR by TCRdb after fastp trimmed the public reads at Q25, and only in-frame beta chains were retained. Every distinct CDR3 protein forms one entry, paired with its most common genes and DNA. The sample table holds fewer than 150,000 distinct CDR3 sequences, of which around a tenth were seen once. Less than 25% of the sample lies in the top ten. According to the study, the label for this sample's treatment or condition signals: allogeneic hematopoietic cell transplantation with graft depleted of TCRalphabeta T cells and CD19 B cells. TCRalphabeta/CD19-depleted allogeneic hematopoietic cell grafts were given to the transplant recipients, all of whom were children.

CDR1 and CDR2 (SNHLY, FYNNEI) derive from the germline V gene. The CDR3 covers 14 residues, taking in both the cysteine and the phenylalanine. CDR3 DNA only is kept here, 42 bases in frame from base 1. V is cut by 10 bases and J by 6 bases, and the space between the germline ends is 21 bases. The receptor comes from a girl less than two years old who had a stem cell transplant for combined immunodeficiency, so the T cells may come from the graft donor. The chain links TRBV2 with TRBJ1-2; TRBD1 is perhaps the D gene, given 5 matching bases. The sequenced sample was PBMCs, mostly from graft donor cells, obtained 180 days after TCRalphabeta/CD19-depleted stem cell transplant. Read as DNA, the sequence is TGTGCCACCTTAGGGGTTAAGGGAATAAATGGCTACACCTTC. Translated, it gives CATLGVKGINGYTF.